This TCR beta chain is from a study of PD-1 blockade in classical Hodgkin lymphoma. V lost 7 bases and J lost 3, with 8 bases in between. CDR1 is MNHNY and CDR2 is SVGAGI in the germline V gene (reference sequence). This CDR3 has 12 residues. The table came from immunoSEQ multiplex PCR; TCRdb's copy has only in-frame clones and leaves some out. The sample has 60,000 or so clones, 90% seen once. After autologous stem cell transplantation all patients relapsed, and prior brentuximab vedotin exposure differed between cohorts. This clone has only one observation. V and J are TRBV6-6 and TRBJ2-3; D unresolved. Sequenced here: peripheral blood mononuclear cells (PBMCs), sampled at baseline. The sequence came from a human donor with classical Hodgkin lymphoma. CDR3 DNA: TGTGCCAGCACTCACCGGACAGATACGCAGTATTTT. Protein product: CASTHRTDTQYF.